This T cell receptor (beta chain) was sequenced in a study of metastatic and nonmetastatic thyroid tumors (dated by TCRdb to 2019 to 2021). In the study overall: Repertoires from peripheral blood and from tumor or nodule tissue samples of malignant and benign thyroid patients were compared.

On the study overall, not on this receptor specifically: In both blood and tumor samples, TCR beta diversity was reported to be significantly higher in malignant tumors than in benign nodules.

The receptor library was made with PCR. The reads were generated on an Illumina HiSeq 4000. High-throughput sequencing was used to profile the CDR3 region of the TCR beta-chain in every patient. In the source study's methods: Drawing on CDR3 differences between clinicopathological groups, the researchers built a classifier meant to tell apart patients with distant-metastatic papillary thyroid cancer. The Shannon index was used to measure repertoire diversity, and the Morisita-Horn index was used to measure how similar tumor and blood repertoires were. In TCRdb, the public reads were trimmed at Q25 with fastp and aligned with MiXCR, with productive beta chains retained. The V and J calls follow TCRdb's processing rather than the paper's. A total of 30,000 to 40,000 clones appear in this sample, roughly 19% of them only once. The ten largest clones capture 18% of the sample. The CDR3 goes from the cysteine to the phenylalanine over 14 residues. Only the CDR3 portion is preserved as DNA: 42 bases, with reading frame beginning at the first base. V loses 5 bases, J loses 6 bases, and the germline ends lie 17 bases apart. Based on the germline V gene (reference sequence), the CDR1 and CDR2 sequences are DFQATT and SNEGSKA.

No patient had received any treatment before thyroid surgery. Patient clinical samples collected from about 2011 to 2019 were retrospectively analysed using T-cell receptor beta sequencing. Ten or more counts support this clone. This receptor's antigen is unknown. Per-base quality was not reported, and no clone a single base away is much larger than it. The sequence was collected from a female donor with papillary thyroid cancer or a benign thyroid nodule (not recorded which). Some clones in this sample may be carry-over from other donors' samples. The sample comprised blood. This chain is built from TRBV20-1 and TRBJ2-1; TRBD1 is a possible D gene, resting on 6 matching bases. The CDR3 sequence is CSALRGLSGNEQFF. The nucleotides read TGCAGTGCTCTCAGGGGCCTTTCTGGCAATGAGCAGTTCTTC.